The 24 T cell receptor beta chains presented below share a single source sample, sequenced in a study of blood T cell repertoires in COVID-19. Profiled with immunoSEQ multiplex PCR; TCRdb holds only in-frame clones, not every one. The sample records roughly 93,000 clones, 80% to 90% being singletons. The sequenced material came from peripheral blood. The receptors here all came from a man aged 50 to 59 with acute or convalescent COVID-19.

This clone was seen only once. The chain links TRBV11-2 to TRBJ1-5; D remains ambiguous. This CDR3 has 13 amino acids. V lost 0 bases, J lost 5 bases, and 5 bases lay in between. Germline lookup yields CDR1 SGHAT and CDR2 FQNNGV. CDR3 DNA: TGTGCCAGCAGCTTAGATGGCCATCAGCCCCAGCATTTT. Protein product: CASSLDGHQPQHF.

This clone has only one observation. The chain is built from TRBV10-3 and TRBJ2-3; tentative D call: TRBD2 (6 bases). Deletions cut 2 bases from V and 1 base from J, with 13 bases between. Germline V lookup: CDR1 ENHRY, CDR2 SYGVKD. The CDR3 has 16 residues. DNA of the CDR3: TGTGCCATCAGTGAGACCCACGGGGGACGCACAGATACGCAGTATTTT. As protein: CAISETHGGRTDTQYF.

CDR3 protein: CASAGTGNSPLHF. CDR3 coding DNA: TGCGCCAGCGCGGGGACAGGGAATTCACCCCTCCACTTT. The gene calls are TRBV10-2 and TRBJ1-6, with 9 bases lining up with TRBD1. The CDR3 contains 13 residues. CDR1 and CDR2 (germline): WSHSY, SAAADI. Trimming removed 8 bases from V and 7 bases from J; junction bases left unmatched: 3.

The CDR3 spells CASSKEGAKGEKLFF. The CDR3 nucleotides read TGCGCCAGCAGCAAGGAGGGGGCGAAAGGGGAAAAACTGTTTTTT. The V and J genes are TRBV5-1 and TRBJ1-4, with 7 bases that match TRBD1. Germline V gene sequence: CDR1 SGHRS, CDR2 YFSETQ. The CDR3 consists of 15 residues. Germline trimming cut 4 bases from V and 8 bases from J; bases unmatched to any gene: 11.

V is TRBV5-1 and J is TRBJ1-4, with 9 bases lining up with TRBD1. Germline V gene data show CDR1 as SGHRS and CDR2 as YFSETQ. This CDR3 is built from 13 residues. J was trimmed by 8 bases and V by 4 bases; bases with no gene match: 3. The CDR3 bases are TGCGCCAGCAGCCGGACAGGGGAAGAAAAACTGTTTTTT. As protein: CASSRTGEEKLFF.

The V call is TRBV7-2, the J call TRBJ2-3, with 7 positions matching TRBD1. With 7 bases clipped from V and 2 bases from J, the junction kept 6 bases outside the gene matches. This CDR3 spans 14 amino acids. The germline CDR1 and CDR2 sequences are SGHTA and FQGNSA. The CDR3 region is CASTLQGYTDTQYF. CDR3 sequence (DNA): TGTGCCAGCACCCTACAGGGGTACACAGATACGCAGTATTTT.

This chain uses TRBV2 with TRBJ1-6, with D maybe TRBD1 (5 bases). Germline CDR1 SNHLY, CDR2 FYNNEI. The CDR3 covers 14 residues. Trimming removed 3 bases at V and 9 bases at J, with 12 bases between. Here the CDR3 reads CASSDRGFSSPLHF. DNA for the CDR3: TGTGCCAGCAGTGATCGGGGGTTTAGTTCACCCCTCCACTTT.

The chain has TRBV9 and TRBJ1-1; 7 bases are shared with TRBD1. Germline trimming cut 0 bases from V and 4 bases from J; bases unmatched to any gene: 12. CDR1 SGDLS and CDR2 YYNGEE come from the germline V gene. This CDR3 comprises 17 residues. DNA for the CDR3: TGTGCCAGCAGCGTAGAAGGCAGGGGGATGCGTAGCACTGAAGCTTTCTTT. Translation gives CASSVEGRGMRSTEAFF.

This rearrangement joins TRBV2 to TRBJ1-1; D remains unclear. Germline V lookup: CDR1 SNHLY, CDR2 FYNNEI. The germline V and J ends were trimmed by 10 bases and 0 bases, with 6 bases remaining between them. The CDR3 is 11 amino acids. CDR3 protein: CATRMNTEAFF. The CDR3 DNA is TGTGCCACTAGGATGAACACTGAAGCTTTCTTT.

The chain carries TRBV12-3 or TRBV12-4 and TRBJ1-2; no definite D call. Trimming pared 3 bases from V and 3 bases from J, leaving 8 bases between. The CDR3 has 13 residues. The CDR3 region is CASSFSLDYGYTF. The CDR3 DNA follows: TGTGCCAGCAGTTTTTCCCTCGACTATGGCTACACCTTC.

The chain is built from TRBV2 and TRBJ1-2, with a tentative D call TRBD1 (5 bases). The CDR3 is 13 amino acids. The germline V gene has CDR1 SNHLY and CDR2 FYNNEI. V lost 8 bases and J lost 0, with 10 bases in between. CDR3 residues: CASRTPTNYGYTF. DNA for the CDR3: TGTGCCAGCCGGACACCGACTAACTATGGCTACACCTTC. Full variable domain (outside the CDR3, taken from reference TRBV2 and TRBJ1-2): EPEVTQTPSHQVTQMGQEVILRCVPISNHLYFYWYRQILGQKVEFLVSFYNNEISEKSEIFDDQFSVERPDGSNFTLKIRSTKLEDSAMYFCASRTPTNYGYTFGSGTRLTVV.

The rearrangement links TRBV3-1 (or the pseudogene TRBV3-2) to TRBJ1-6, with 8 bases identical to TRBD1. This CDR3 has 15 amino acids. CDR1 and CDR2 from the germline V gene are LGHDT and YNNKEL (reference sequence). V lost 4 bases to trimming and J lost 9 bases; unmatched junction nucleotides: 8. For the CDR3, the DNA is TGTGCCAGCAGCCGGGGAGGACAGGGAGGTTCACCCCTCCACTTT. Its translation is CASSRGGQGGSPLHF.

This chain uses TRBV19 with TRBJ1-3; D ambiguous. V lost 5 bases and J lost 0, with 11 bases in between. Germline CDR1 is LNHDA and CDR2 is SQIVND (reference sequence). This CDR3 has 15 residues. CDR3 sequence: CASSGDLASGNTIYF. Here the CDR3 DNA reads TGTGCCAGTAGTGGGGATCTAGCCTCTGGAAACACCATATATTTT.

The chain employs TRBV7-3 and TRBJ2-3; D may be TRBD1 (6 bases). The V end was cut by 5 bases, the J end by 0 bases, with 15 bases between. Germline lookup yields CDR1 SGHTA and CDR2 FQGTGA. The CDR3 consists of 16 residues. The CDR3 here is CASSRLGGASTDTQYF. The DNA for the CDR3 is TGTGCCAGCAGCCGGTTAGGGGGAGCTAGCACAGATACGCAGTATTTT.

This chain joins TRBV7-2 and TRBJ2-7; 8 bases line up with TRBD2. CDR3 size: 14 residues. The germline V gene encodes CDR1 SGHTA and CDR2 FQGNSA. Trimming took 3 bases from V and 2 from J; bases not matched to a gene: 3. The CDR3 spells CASSLGGGPYEQYV. CDR3 in DNA: TGTGCCAGCAGCTTGGGCGGGGGGCCCTACGAGCAGTACGTC.

V usage is TRBV10-3 and J usage is TRBJ2-3; D gene uncertain. V lost 0 bases to trimming and J lost 2 bases, with 9 bases between them. The CDR3 spans 15 residues. Germline-derived CDR1 and CDR2 are ENHRY and SYGVKD. The CDR3: CAISESVRNTDTQYF. Written as DNA, the CDR3 is TGTGCCATCAGTGAGTCCGTGCGGAACACAGATACGCAGTATTTT.

The CDR3 reads CASSWTVNTEAFF. In nucleotides, the CDR3 is TGTGCCAGCAGCTGGACAGTAAACACTGAAGCTTTCTTT. V usage is TRBV12-3 or TRBV12-4 and J usage is TRBJ1-1; D is possibly TRBD1 (6 bases). The CDR3 covers 13 residues. Between the trimmed V and J ends, which lost 6 bases and 2 bases, there was a span of 10 bases.

This sequence joins TRBV11-1 and TRBJ2-7, with D possibly TRBD2 on 5 matching bases. The germline V and J ends were trimmed by 5 bases and 0 bases, with 11 bases remaining between them. Germline V gene lookup returns CDR1 SGHAT and CDR2 FQDESV (reference sequence). The CDR3 length is 14 residues. The CDR3 bases are TGTGCCAGCAGCCGGGGATTTTCCTCCTACGAGCAGTACTTC. Protein sequence: CASSRGFSSYEQYF. The full variable domain, rest sourced from reference TRBV11-1 and TRBJ2-7, is EAEVAQSPRYKITEKSQAVAFWCDPISGHATLYWYRQILGQGPELLVQFQDESVVDDSQLPKDRFSAERLKGVDSTLKIQPAELGDSAMYLCASSRGFSSYEQYFGPGTRLTVT.

The chain employs TRBV5-4 and TRBJ2-3; 8 bases are shared with TRBD1. The CDR3 is 17 residues long. Germline values: CDR1 SGHNT, CDR2 YYREEE (reference sequence). Trimming removed 3 bases from V and 5 bases from J; junction bases left unmatched: 14. CDR3 in DNA: TGTGCCAGCAGCTCAGGGGGCTCTATGCGGTTGGGAGATACGCAGTATTTT. It is translated as CASSSGGSMRLGDTQYF.

The chain is built from TRBV18 and TRBJ1-1; a weak D match, TRBD1 (6 bases). Trimming took off 4 bases at V and 1 base at J, with 10 bases between the two ends. CDR3 length: 14 residues. Germline V gene data show CDR1 as KGHSH and CDR2 as LQKENI. This CDR3 reads CASSLTQGNTEAFF. In nucleotides, the CDR3 is TGTGCCAGCTCACTCACACAGGGGAACACTGAAGCTTTCTTT. Using reference TRBV18 and TRBJ1-1 for the parts outside the CDR3, the full variable domain is NAGVMQNPRHLVRRRGQEARLRCSPMKGHSHVYWYRQLPEEGLKFMVYLQKENIIDESGMPKERFSAEFPKEGPSILRIQQVVRGDSAAYFCASSLTQGNTEAFFGQGTRLTVV.

V and J are TRBV29-1 and TRBJ1-2; D is unclear. V was trimmed by 3 bases and J by 0 bases, leaving 8 bases between them. This CDR3 comprises 13 residues. Germline V gives CDR1 SQVTM, CDR2 ANQGSEA. Here the CDR3 reads CSVDLGANYGYTF. In DNA form, the CDR3 reads TGCAGCGTTGATTTGGGAGCTAACTATGGCTACACCTTC.

The J gene is TRBJ1-3, the V gene TRBV6-5, with D uncertain. The CDR3 consists of 15 residues. Germline CDR1 MNHEY, CDR2 SVGAGI. The CDR3 here is CACWSGILSGNTIYF. The CDR3 region has the DNA TGTGCTTGCTGGTCCGGGATACTCTCTGGAAACACCATATATTTT.

This clone has more than one count but fewer than ten. The chain joins TRBV30 to TRBJ1-5; 8 bases line up with TRBD1. CDR3 size: 13 residues. Looked up from germline, CDR1 is GTSNPN and CDR2 is SVGIG (reference sequence). Unmatched junction bases numbered 5, after V lost 3 bases and J lost 7 bases. The chain's CDR3 is CAWRGQDGQPQHF. The CDR3 bases are TGTGCCTGGAGGGGACAGGACGGGCAGCCCCAGCATTTT.

This clone was counted a few times. V is TRBV5-1 and J is TRBJ1-1, with D maybe TRBD1 (6 bases). The length of the CDR3 is 13 residues. CDR1 SGHRS and CDR2 YFSETQ come from the germline V gene. V was pared by 5 bases and J by 1 base, with 9 bases between. The CDR3: CASRGHPNTEAFF. As DNA, the CDR3 is TGCGCCAGCAGGGGACACCCGAACACTGAAGCTTTCTTT.